This T cell receptor (beta chain) appears in the sequencing data of a study of shared clonotypes between healthy human individuals. Study findings and constraints: Blood was the only sampled material, and tissue repertoires likely differ.

Concerning this clone itself: Its antigen is undetermined.

This CDR3 spans 17 amino acids. CDR1 and CDR2 from the germline V gene are MDHEN and SYDVKM. The J segment lost 2 bases and the V segment lost 2 bases, leaving 11 bases of the junction unmatched. Produced via immunoSEQ multiplex PCR; TCRdb's table is partial and in-frame only. Of some 1.5 million clones in the sample, 95% to 99% were seen once. Sequenced input: naive CD4+ T cells sorted from blood. Subset indicated: CD45RA+ positively selected. The chain carries TRBV28 and TRBJ2-7; 8 bases match TRBD1. This TCR was sampled from a man in his thirties or forties in good health. CDR3 residues: CASSLTPGQGATYEQYF. DNA for the CDR3: TGTGCCAGCAGTTTAACCCCGGGGCAGGGGGCTACCTACGAGCAGTACTTC.